A single TCR beta chain is shown here with its context. The table came from immunoSEQ multiplex PCR; TCRdb's copy has only in-frame clones and leaves some out. The sample includes some 37,000 clones, approximately 88% of them seen just once. From germline, CDR1 is SNHLY and CDR2 FYNNEI. The V and J ends lost 8 bases and 4 bases respectively, with 5 bases between them. The CDR3 has 10 amino acids. This sample was included in a study of blood T cell repertoires in COVID-19. The rearrangement links TRBV2 to TRBJ1-1, with D uncertain. Sequencing used peripheral blood. This receptor was identified in a woman aged 65 to 85 with acute or convalescent COVID-19. The CDR3 sequence: CASLRTEAFF. The CDR3 nucleotides are TGTGCCAGCCTGCGCACTGAAGCTTTCTTT.